The T cell receptor beta chain described here comes from a study of T cell changes during pregnancy in multiple sclerosis. The data were produced by immunoSEQ multiplex PCR, yet TCRdb's version contains in-frame clones alone and is incomplete. Of around 51,000 clones in the sample, 93% were seen once. The V and J ends lost 0 bases and 7 bases respectively, with 10 bases between them. Germline-derived CDR1 and CDR2 are SGHRS and YFSETQ. The CDR3 contains 13 residues. The chain is built from TRBV5-1 and TRBJ1-2; D possibly corresponds to TRBD1 (5 bases). This sample comprised peripheral blood, obtained in the second trimester of pregnancy. This sequence originates from a female donor with multiple sclerosis, enrolled in a pregnancy study. CDR3 in DNA: TGCGCCAGCAGCTTGGCTGGGGACTCTGGCTACACCTTC. It translates to CASSLAGDSGYTF.